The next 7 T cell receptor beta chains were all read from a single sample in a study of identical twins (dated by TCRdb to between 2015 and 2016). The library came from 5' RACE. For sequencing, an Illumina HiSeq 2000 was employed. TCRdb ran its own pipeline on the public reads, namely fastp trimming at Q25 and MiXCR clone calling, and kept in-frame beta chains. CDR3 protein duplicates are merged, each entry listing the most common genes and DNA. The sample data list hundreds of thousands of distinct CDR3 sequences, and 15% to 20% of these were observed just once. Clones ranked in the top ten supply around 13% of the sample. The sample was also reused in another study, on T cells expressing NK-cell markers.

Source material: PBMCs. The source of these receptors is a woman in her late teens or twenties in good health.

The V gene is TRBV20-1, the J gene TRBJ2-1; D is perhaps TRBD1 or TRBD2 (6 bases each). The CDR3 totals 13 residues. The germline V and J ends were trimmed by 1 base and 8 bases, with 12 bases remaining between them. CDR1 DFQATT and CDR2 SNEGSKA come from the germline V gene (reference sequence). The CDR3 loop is CSARGPRGDEQFF. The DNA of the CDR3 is TGCAGTGCTAGAGGGCCGAGGGGGGATGAGCAGTTCTTC.

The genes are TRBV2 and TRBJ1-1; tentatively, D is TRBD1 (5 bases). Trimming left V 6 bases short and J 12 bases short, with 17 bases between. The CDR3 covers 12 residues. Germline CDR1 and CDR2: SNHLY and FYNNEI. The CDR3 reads CASSDRDGASFF. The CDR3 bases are TGTGCCAGCAGCGACCGGGACGGTGCCTCTTTCTTT.

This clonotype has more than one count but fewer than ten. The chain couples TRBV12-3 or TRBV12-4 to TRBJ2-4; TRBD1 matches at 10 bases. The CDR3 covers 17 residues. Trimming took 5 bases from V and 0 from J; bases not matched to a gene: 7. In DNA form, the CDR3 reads TGTGCCAGCAGTCGAGGGACAGGGGCTGTAGCCAAAAACATTCAGTACTTC. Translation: CASSRGTGAVAKNIQYF.

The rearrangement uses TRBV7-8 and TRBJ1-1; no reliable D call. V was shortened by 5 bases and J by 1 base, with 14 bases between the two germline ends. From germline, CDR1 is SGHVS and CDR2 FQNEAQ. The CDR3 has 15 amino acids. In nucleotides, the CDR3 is TGTGCCAGCAGCCCAGATTGGGGAAGGAACACTGAAGCTTTCTTT. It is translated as CASSPDWGRNTEAFF. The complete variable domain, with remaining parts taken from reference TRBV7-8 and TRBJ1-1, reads GAGVSQSPRYKVAKRGQDVALRCDPISGHVSLFWYQQALGQGPEFLTYFQNEAQLDKSGLPSDRFFAERPEGSVSTLKIQRTQQEDSAVYLCASSPDWGRNTEAFFGQGTRLTVV.

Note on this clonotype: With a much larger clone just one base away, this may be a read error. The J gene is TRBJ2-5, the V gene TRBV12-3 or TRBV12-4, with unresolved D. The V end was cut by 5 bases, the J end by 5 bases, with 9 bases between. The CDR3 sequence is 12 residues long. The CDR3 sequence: CASSRSAETQYF. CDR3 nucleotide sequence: TGTGCCAGCAGTCGGAGCGCGGAGACCCAGTACTTC.

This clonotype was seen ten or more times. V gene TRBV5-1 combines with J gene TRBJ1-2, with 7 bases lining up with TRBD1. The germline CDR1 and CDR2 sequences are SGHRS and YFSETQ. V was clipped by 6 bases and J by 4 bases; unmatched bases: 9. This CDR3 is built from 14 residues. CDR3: CASIQDRTAYGYTF. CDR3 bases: TGCGCCAGCATCCAGGACAGGACAGCCTATGGCTACACCTTC.

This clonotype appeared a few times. The CDR3 region has the DNA TGTGCCAGCAGCCACATAGGGATGGTGAGCTCCTACGAGCAGTACTTC. It yields the protein CASSHIGMVSSYEQYF. The chain carries TRBV6-1 and TRBJ2-7; D not certain. With 6 bases removed from V and 0 bases from J, the gap between germline ends came to 18 bases. The CDR3 covers 16 residues. The germline V gene has CDR1 MNHNS and CDR2 SASEGT.